This TCR beta chain was sequenced in a study of blood T cell repertoires in COVID-19. On the study more broadly: Specimens from acute and convalescent COVID-19 originated in the United States, Italy and Spain. T cells, B-cell-depleted T cells, or PBMCs provided the cDNA or gDNA that served as material.

Original data processing: Reference gene primer amplification in the assay estimated nucleated cell counts. The data were produced by immunoSEQ multiplex PCR, yet TCRdb's version contains in-frame clones alone and is incomplete. The DNA gave D and trimming, while V, J and clone size come from that table. The sample has tens of thousands of clones, approximately 80% seen once. Sequenced sample: peripheral blood. This TCR was recovered from a woman of 80 years or more with acute or convalescent COVID-19.

The CDR3 here is CATSGGLAGYNEQFF. The CDR3 DNA is TGTGCCACCTCTGGAGGACTAGCGGGCTACAATGAGCAGTTCTTC. The chain is built from TRBV24-1 and TRBJ2-1; 11 bases line up with TRBD2. V was pared by 9 bases and J by 3 bases, with 6 bases of the junction left unmatched. The V gene's germline CDR1 is KGHDR and CDR2 SFDVKD. The CDR3 covers 15 residues.